This is a list of T cell receptor beta chains from one sample in a study of blood T cell repertoires in COVID-19. Repertoires were generated with immunoSEQ multiplex PCR, while TCRdb's copy carries only in-frame clones and drops some. The table has about 250,000 clones, more than 75% seen once; the top ten hold approximately 5.5%. Sequenced sample: peripheral blood. These TCRs come from a woman of 80 years or more with COVID-19, enrolled during active disease. The CDR3 runs from the conserved cysteine through the conserved F or W. A D gene is named only where the DNA matches it firmly. Size values are once, few and many counts, or a class for expanded clones, and some rows have none.

D gene	clone size	V gene	J gene	CDR3 protein	CDR3 DNA
TRBD1	.	TRBV6-6	TRBJ2-3	CASSLTGGEVADTQYF	TGTGCCAGCAGCCTTACAGGGGGCGAGGTGGCAGATACGCAGTATTTT
.	.	TRBV9	TRBJ2-7	CASSVSPDILYEQYF	TGTGCCAGCAGCGTAAGTCCGGACATACTCTACGAGCAGTACTTC
TRBD2	.	TRBV6-5	TRBJ2-1	CATRLAEYNEQFF	TGTGCCACCCGACTAGCGGAATACAATGAGCAGTTCTTC
TRBD1	.	TRBV18	TRBJ2-1	CASSLGTGAFSQFF	TGTGCCAGCTCACTAGGGACAGGGGCTTTTTCCCAGTTCTTC
.	.	TRBV3-1/TRBV3-2	TRBJ1-5	CASSQLSNQPQHF	TGTGCCAGCAGCCAACTTAGCAATCAGCCCCAGCATTTT
TRBD2	.	TRBV29-1	TRBJ2-3	CSVVQSSGLTDTQYF	TGCAGCGTTGTCCAGTCTAGCGGACTCACAGATACGCAGTATTTT
.	.	TRBV7-3	TRBJ1-1	CASSLRRGLGDTEAFF	TGTGCCAGCAGCTTACGTAGGGGCCTAGGGGACACTGAAGCTTTCTTT
.	.	TRBV12-5	TRBJ1-2	CASGLVSGSTYGYTF	TGTGCTAGTGGTTTGGTGTCGGGGAGTACCTATGGCTACACCTTC
.	few	TRBV3-1/TRBV3-2	TRBJ1-4	CASSRAPGATNEKLFF	TGTGCCAGCAGTCGCGCCCCGGGTGCAACTAATGAAAAACTGTTTTTT
.	.	TRBV10-3	TRBJ1-1	CAISESTGLGVKAFF	TGTGCCATCAGTGAGTCGACTGGGTTAGGGGTAAAAGCTTTCTTT
TRBD2	.	TRBV9	TRBJ2-1	CASSQSGGAFNEQFF	TGTGCCAGCAGCCAGAGCGGGGGGGCCTTCAATGAGCAGTTCTTC
TRBD2	.	TRBV7-8	TRBJ2-3	CASSPGTRRTDTQYF	TGTGCCAGCAGTCCCGGGACTAGGAGGACGGATACGCAGTATTTT
TRBD1	.	TRBV7-9	TRBJ1-2	CASSFDRGQGGVGYTF	TGTGCCAGCAGTTTCGACCGGGGACAGGGAGGTGTTGGCTACACCTTC
TRBD1	.	TRBV30	TRBJ1-2	CAWSQGANSYGYTF	TGTGCCTGGAGCCAGGGGGCGAATTCGTATGGCTACACCTTC
TRBD1	.	TRBV19	TRBJ1-1	CASSQAGGMNTEAFF	TGTGCCAGTAGTCAAGCAGGGGGCATGAACACTGAAGCTTTCTTT
TRBD2	.	TRBV5-1	TRBJ2-3	CASRVGAGGITDTQYF	TGCGCCAGCAGAGTAGGAGCGGGGGGAATCACAGATACGCAGTATTTT
.	.	TRBV6-2/TRBV6-3	TRBJ1-5	CASSYAWTYSNQPQHF	TGTGCCAGCAGTTACGCCTGGACATATAGCAATCAGCCCCAGCATTTT
.	.	TRBV5-5	TRBJ1-4	CASSLDSATNEKLFF	TGTGCCAGCAGCTTGGATAGTGCAACTAATGAAAAACTGTTTTTT
.	.	TRBV5-1	TRBJ1-3	CASSIGGTGNTIYF	TGCGCCAGCAGCATAGGGGGAACAGGAAACACCATATATTTT
TRBD2	.	TRBV5-4	TRBJ2-4	CASSSNYDSGEAVAKNIQYF	TGTGCCAGCAGCTCCAACTACGACAGCGGGGAGGCGGTAGCCAAAAACATTCAGTACTTC
.	.	TRBV7-2	TRBJ1-6	CASSLTGSSPLHF	TGTGCCAGCAGCTTAACAGGGAGTTCACCCCTCCACTTT
TRBD1	.	TRBV18	TRBJ1-5	CASSPGTGDQPQHF	TGTGCCAGCTCACCGGGGACAGGGGACCAGCCCCAGCATTTT
TRBD1	.	TRBV28	TRBJ2-3	CASSPRRGWSDTQYF	TGTGCCAGCAGCCCTCGCAGGGGGTGGTCAGATACGCAGTATTTT